This T cell receptor (beta chain) was captured by sequencing in a study of CD8+CD57+ T cells in acquired aplastic anemia. Turning to the study itself: Yields of DNA that came from sorted CD4+ and CD8+ cells averaged approximately 3.5 ug.

Genomic DNA acted as the template from which TCR beta VDJ combination and CDR3 sequence profiling were carried out. One entry per CDR3 protein, called by TCRdb with MiXCR from the reads. This sample has under 350,000 distinct CDR3 sequences, with roughly 59% found just once. Germline lookup yields CDR1 KGHDR and CDR2 SFDVKD. V shed 3 bases and J shed 7 bases, with 12 bases lying between them. CDR3 length: 14 amino acids. It was patients with CD8+CD57+ cell expansion by flow cytometry who were chosen for sequencing. None of the patients had been given any therapy when their blood was sampled. General study points: The CD8+ Simpson's diversity of patients and controls was not significantly different. It was found that 25 to 35 CD8+ CDR3 sequences were shared between patients and controls.

Concerning this clonotype itself: What it recognizes is unknown.

The rearrangement uses TRBV24-1 and TRBJ1-5; perhaps TRBD1 as D (6 bases). The clonotype was recovered from a human donor with aplastic anemia. The specimen sequenced was sorted CD4+, CD8+, or CD8+CD57+ T cells (not recorded which) from PBMCs. DNA for the CDR3: TGTGCCACCAGTGATCCAGGGGTAGGGCAGCCCCAGCATTTT. As protein: CATSDPGVGQPQHF.